The clone carrying this T cell receptor (beta chain) was counted only a few times. Its target is not known. Some clones are missing from TCRdb's copy, which holds only in-frame ones; the method was immunoSEQ multiplex PCR. The sample carries about 41,000 clones, 76% recorded once. This record comes from a study of PD-1 blockade in classical Hodgkin lymphoma. This CDR3 has 15 residues. CDR1 is KGHSH and CDR2 is LQKENI in the germline V gene. V dropped 3 bases and J dropped 4 bases, with 14 bases sitting between them. Every patient was affected by relapse after autologous stem cell transplantation, while exposure to brentuximab vedotin was not uniform. Patients had relapsed/refractory classical Hodgkin lymphoma with complete response, partial response or progressive disease as best response. Broader study findings: Complete responders had baseline diversity similar to newly diagnosed patients. Repertoire difference causes, possibly disease activity or prior therapy, remain undefined.

This sample comprised peripheral blood mononuclear cells (PBMCs), obtained at baseline. The chain joins TRBV18 to TRBJ2-3; the D gene could be TRBD1 or TRBD2 (6 bases each). The sequence was collected from a human donor with classical Hodgkin lymphoma. CDR3 protein: CASSPVAGEADTQYF. The CDR3 DNA reads TGTGCCAGCTCACCGGTGGCAGGGGAGGCAGATACGCAGTATTTT.